These 21 T cell receptor beta chains originate from one sample sequenced in a study of T cell changes during pregnancy in multiple sclerosis. Produced via immunoSEQ multiplex PCR; TCRdb's table is partial and in-frame only. This table has approximately 45,000 clones, about 91% appearing once. Source: CD4+ T cells from peripheral blood mononuclear cells, taken in the second trimester of pregnancy. All receptors come from a female donor in good health, enrolled as a control in a pregnancy study.

The chain has TRBV7-2 and TRBJ2-1; 9 nucleotides align to TRBD1. Looked up from germline, CDR1 is SGHTA and CDR2 is FQGNSA. This CDR3 has 16 amino acids. V shed 7 bases, J shed 7 bases, and the junction held 14 bases outside the gene matches. This chain's CDR3 is CASIGKWDRVDNEQFF. CDR3 bases: TGTGCCAGCATTGGCAAATGGGACAGGGTTGATAATGAGCAGTTCTTC.

V and J are TRBV14 and TRBJ2-7; the D gene is possibly TRBD1 (5 bases). The V end lost 4 bases, the J end lost 4 bases, and 11 bases lay between the germline ends. This CDR3 is 13 amino acids long. Germline V gene data show CDR1 as SGHDN and CDR2 as FVKESK. CDR3 sequence: CASSPLTVYEQYF. For the CDR3, the DNA is TGTGCCAGCAGCCCGTTGACAGTTTACGAGCAGTACTTC.

The V call is TRBV5-5, the J call TRBJ1-2; D might be TRBD1 (6 bases). This CDR3 contains 14 residues. The V gene's germline CDR1 is SGHKS and CDR2 YYEKEE (reference sequence). The V and J ends lost 0 bases and 4 bases respectively, with 10 bases between them. In DNA form, the CDR3 reads TGTGCCAGCAGCTTGGAGACAGGAACCTATGGCTACACCTTC. Protein product: CASSLETGTYGYTF. The full variable domain, with the rest looked up from reference TRBV5-5 and TRBJ1-2, is DAGVTQSPTHLIKTRGQQVTLRCSPISGHKSVSWYQQVLGQGPQFIFQYYEKEERGRGNFPDRFSARQFPNYSSELNVNALLLGDSALYLCASSLETGTYGYTFGSGTRLTVV.

The rearrangement links TRBV30 to TRBJ1-2; unclear D gene. V lost 0 bases and J 2 bases, leaving 7 bases between the germline ends. This CDR3 spans 13 amino acids. CDR1 GTSNPN and CDR2 SVGIG come from the germline V gene (reference sequence). The CDR3 reads CAWSVLVNYGYTF. CDR3 nucleotide sequence: TGTGCCTGGAGTGTACTCGTCAACTATGGCTACACCTTC.

This clone was counted a single time. The chain carries TRBV7-2 and TRBJ2-7, with 7 positions matching TRBD1. The germline gives CDR1 SGHTA, CDR2 FQGNSA. V trimming: 6 bases; J trimming: 1 base; junction bases outside the gene matches: 6. The CDR3 covers 14 residues. Here the CDR3 DNA reads TGTGCCAGCAGGCGAGGGGGCGAATCCTACGAGCAGTACTTC. Protein product: CASRRGGESYEQYF.

The chain is built from TRBV4-2 and TRBJ2-1, with 10 nucleotides matching TRBD2. CDR1 LGHNA and CDR2 YNFKEQ come from the germline V gene. Unmatched junction bases numbered 6, after V lost 1 base and J lost 6 bases. The CDR3 spans 16 residues. The CDR3 loop is CASSQVGLAGVNEQFF. CDR3 sequence (DNA): TGTGCCAGCAGCCAAGTGGGGCTAGCGGGGGTCAATGAGCAGTTCTTC.

This rearrangement joins TRBV5-1 to TRBJ2-2; weak D call: TRBD1 (5 bases). Germline V lookup: CDR1 SGHRS, CDR2 YFSETQ. V was trimmed by 0 bases and J by 8 bases, leaving 8 bases between them. The CDR3 runs to 13 residues. CDR3 DNA: TGCGCCAGCAGCTTGGAGGGGTTGGGGGAGCTGTTTTTT. This codes for CASSLEGLGELFF.

The chain combines TRBV30 with TRBJ2-5; 10 nucleotides agree with TRBD2. Germline V CDR1 and CDR2: GTSNPN, SVGIG (reference sequence). This CDR3 region has 18 residues. J lost 2 bases, V lost 2 bases, and 14 bases had no gene match. The CDR3 loop reads CAWSLFVGTSVPQETQYF. CDR3 nucleotides: TGTGCCTGGAGTCTTTTTGTCGGGACTAGCGTACCGCAAGAGACCCAGTACTTC.

The CDR3 coding sequence is TGTGCCAGCAGCCGGTACCCGGGACAGCCTAAGCCCCAGCATTTT. Its translation is CASSRYPGQPKPQHF. The rearrangement links TRBV7-2 to TRBJ1-5; 7 nucleotides line up with TRBD1. There are 15 residues in the CDR3. CDR1 and CDR2 (germline): SGHTA, FQGNSA. V gave up 5 bases and J gave up 8 bases; unmatched junction bases: 12.

The chain uses TRBV19 and TRBJ1-4; no firm D call. Germline V gives CDR1 LNHDA, CDR2 SQIVND (reference sequence). The CDR3 has 14 residues. Trimming removed 5 bases at V and 6 bases at J, with 13 bases between. This CDR3 reads CASSVWEADEKLFF. Written as DNA, the CDR3 is TGTGCCAGTAGTGTTTGGGAGGCCGATGAAAAACTGTTTTTT.

This sequence joins TRBV6-5 and TRBJ2-7; the D is unclear. Between the trimmed V and J ends, which lost 0 bases and 2 bases, there was a span of 11 bases. This CDR3 comprises 15 residues. Germline V gene sequence: CDR1 MNHEY, CDR2 SVGAGI. The CDR3 nucleotides are TGTGCCAGCAGTTACTCCTGGGCGATGGCCTACGAGCAGTACTTC. This gives the protein CASSYSWAMAYEQYF.

The rearrangement uses TRBV5-8 and TRBJ1-6, with 9 nucleotides matching TRBD1. V lost 5 bases and J lost 9; bases outside the gene matches: 6. There are 14 residues in the CDR3. The germline V gene encodes CDR1 SGHTS and CDR2 YDEGEE. The CDR3 sequence is CASSRDRVVSPLHF. CDR3 bases: TGTGCCAGCAGTCGGGACAGGGTTGTTTCACCCCTCCACTTT.

The gene calls are TRBV5-1 and TRBJ1-6; 7 nucleotides align to TRBD1. CDR1 and CDR2 (germline): SGHRS, YFSETQ. After removal of 4 bases from V and 2 bases from J, the junction contained 3 bases not matched to a gene. The CDR3 runs 15 residues. The CDR3 loop reads CASSRDRAYNSPLHF. In nucleotides, the CDR3 is TGCGCCAGCAGCAGAGACAGGGCCTATAATTCACCCCTCCACTTT.

This clone occurred once. The chain is built from TRBV5-1 and TRBJ2-5, with D tentatively TRBD2 (7 bases). The CDR3 is 16 residues long. With 3 bases removed from V and 5 bases from J, the gap between germline ends came to 20 bases. Germline CDR1 is SGHRS and CDR2 is YFSETQ. In DNA, the CDR3 is TGCGCCAGCAGCTCCATGATAGGGGGGGCTGGGGAGACCCAGTACTTC. It translates to CASSSMIGGAGETQYF.

The J gene is TRBJ1-2, the V gene TRBV6-1; D is perhaps TRBD1 (6 bases). Trimming cost V 8 bases and J 2 bases, with 12 bases left between them. This CDR3 is 13 amino acids long. Germline lookup yields CDR1 MNHNS and CDR2 SASEGT. The chain's CDR3 is CASLDRLNYGYTF. The CDR3, as DNA: TGTGCCAGCTTGGACAGATTAAACTATGGCTACACCTTC.

This chain links TRBV16 with TRBJ1-2, with D perhaps matching TRBD1 (6 bases). The CDR3 sequence is 16 residues long. Germline values: CDR1 KGHSY, CDR2 FQNENV. V lost 0 bases, J lost 5 bases, and 16 bases lay in between. The CDR3 here is CASSQSGQFFRYGYTF. The DNA for the CDR3 is TGTGCCAGCAGCCAATCCGGACAGTTCTTTAGGTATGGCTACACCTTC.

The chain is built from TRBV2 and TRBJ1-1, with 7 bases fitting TRBD1. This CDR3 spans 14 amino acids. The junction had 5 bases not matched to a gene; V was cut back by 6 bases and J by 1 base. Germline V gives CDR1 SNHLY, CDR2 FYNNEI. This CDR3 is CASRVTGKNTEAFF. The CDR3 bases are TGTGCCAGCAGGGTGACAGGGAAGAACACTGAAGCTTTCTTT.

V is TRBV19 and J is TRBJ1-4; maybe TRBD1 (5 bases). CDR1 LNHDA and CDR2 SQIVND come from the germline V gene (reference sequence). V was pared by 4 bases and J by 8 bases, with 8 bases between. This CDR3 contains 12 residues. CDR3 nucleotide sequence: TGTGCCAGTAGTACCGGGGGGGAAAAACTGTTTTTT. Residues: CASSTGGEKLFF.

V is TRBV10-3 and J is TRBJ1-2; TRBD1 is a possible D gene (5 bases). CDR1 and CDR2 from the germline V gene are ENHRY and SYGVKD. The CDR3 totals 15 residues. The V and J ends lost 4 bases and 0 bases respectively, with 12 bases between them. The DNA of the CDR3 is TGTGCCATCAGTGGGGGCCAGAGGCCTAACTATGGCTACACCTTC. Its translation is CAISGGQRPNYGYTF.

This CDR3 is CAISESRGGSTEAFF. Written as DNA, the CDR3 is TGTGCCATCAGTGAGTCGCGGGGGGGGAGCACTGAAGCTTTCTTT. This chain links TRBV10-3 with TRBJ1-1; perhaps TRBD1 as D (5 bases). The CDR3 length is 15 residues. With 0 bases removed from V and 4 bases from J, the gap between germline ends came to 12 bases. Germline V gives CDR1 ENHRY, CDR2 SYGVKD.

The rearrangement joins TRBV5-1 to TRBJ1-6; 9 nucleotides agree with TRBD1. Germline CDR1 reads SGHRS; CDR2 reads YFSETQ. Losses at the gene ends were 3 bases for V and 9 bases for J; bases not matched to a gene: 7. The CDR3 totals 15 residues. The CDR3 loop reads CASSWGQGSSSPLHF. The CDR3 nucleotides are TGCGCCAGCAGCTGGGGACAGGGATCTAGTTCACCCCTCCACTTT.